This T cell receptor (beta chain) was sequenced in a study of blood T cell repertoires in COVID-19. From germline, CDR1 is MNHEY and CDR2 SVGAGI. CDR3 length equals 15 residues. V was shortened by 7 bases and J by 2 bases, with 18 bases between the two germline ends. Clones were read by immunoSEQ multiplex PCR, and TCRdb kept only the in-frame ones, dropping some. This table holds over 60,000 clones, more than 80% found once. This clone was recorded a few times. The source material was peripheral blood. The V call is TRBV6-5, the J call TRBJ2-7; maybe TRBD2 (7 bases). This TCR was sampled from a human donor in a cohort sampled during active COVID-19. The CDR3 protein is CASTVTGGQTYEQYF. CDR3 in DNA: TGTGCCAGCACCGTTACGGGGGGCCAAACCTACGAGCAGTACTTC.